Below, 15 T cell receptor beta chains from the same sample are listed, as sequenced in a study of T cells in Graves' hyperthyroidism and ophthalmopathy. RNA transcripts yielded amplified TCR beta CDR3 regions. The TCR CDR3 was amplified in a first-round RT-PCR using the HTBI primer set. TCRdb analysed the multiplex PCR reads with MiXCR anew, one entry per CDR3 protein. The sample shows 450,000 to 500,000 distinct CDR3 sequences, around a fifth of them seen only once. The sequenced sample consisted of blood. The receptors originated from a woman aged 70-85 years with Graves' ophthalmopathy.

This rearrangement joins TRBV7-2 to TRBJ2-1; TRBD2 agrees at 12 bases. There are 16 residues in the CDR3. V dropped 4 bases and J dropped 6; count of bases not matched to a gene: 7. Germline assignment: CDR1 SGHTA and CDR2 FQGNSA. The CDR3 region is CASSSPSGRAVNEQFF. Written as DNA, the CDR3 is TGTGCCAGCAGCTCGCCTAGCGGGAGGGCCGTCAATGAGCAGTTCTTC.

The chain links TRBV24-1 to TRBJ2-3, with a possible D match to TRBD1 (6 bases). Germline loops: CDR1 KGHDR, CDR2 SFDVKD. The CDR3 loop spans 14 amino acids. The ends were cut back, 3 bases at V and 4 bases at J, with 10 bases in the middle. This CDR3 is CATSDQGPADTQYF. The CDR3 region has the DNA TGTGCCACCAGTGATCAGGGGCCCGCAGATACGCAGTATTTT.

In its sample, this clonotype was seen a few times. The genes are TRBV27 and TRBJ2-3; no firm D call. CDR1 is MNHEY, CDR2 SMNVEV, per germline (reference sequence). Trimming cost V 8 bases and J 1 base, with 10 bases left between them. The CDR3 is 13 amino acids. The CDR3 nucleotides read TGTGCCAGCGCTGTTGCAGGCACAGATACGCAGTATTTT. Encoded protein: CASAVAGTDTQYF.

The chain joins TRBV30 to TRBJ1-2; D possibly corresponds to TRBD1 (6 bases). V was trimmed by 3 bases and J by 8 bases, leaving 16 bases between them. CDR1 and CDR2 (germline): GTSNPN, SVGIG (reference sequence). The CDR3 length is 13 residues. The CDR3 here is CAWSPYRESGYTF. CDR3 coding DNA: TGTGCCTGGAGCCCTTACAGGGAATCAGGCTACACCTTC. Full variable domain (rest looked up from reference TRBV30 and TRBJ1-2): SQTIHQWPATLVQPVGSPLSLECTVEGTSNPNLYWYRQAAGRGLQLLFYSVGIGQISSEVPQNLSASRPQDRQFILSSKKLLLSDSGFYLCAWSPYRESGYTFGSGTRLTVV.

This chain connects TRBV20-1 to TRBJ1-2; 7 bases are a match to TRBD1. The V gene's germline CDR1 is DFQATT and CDR2 SNEGSKA (reference sequence). The CDR3 consists of 13 residues. The ends lost 6 bases at V and 9 bases at J; junction bases unmatched: 13. The CDR3 coding sequence is TGCAGTGCCATTCTGGACAGGAGTTTGAGCTACACCTTC. It specifies CSAILDRSLSYTF.

The chain couples TRBV20-1 to TRBJ1-1, with 10 bases that match TRBD1. The CDR3 consists of 14 residues. CDR1 is DFQATT and CDR2 is SNEGSKA in the germline V gene (reference sequence). J gave up 5 bases and V 3 bases, and 6 bases lay outside the gene matches. The DNA for the CDR3 is TGCAGTGCTAGTCCCGGGACAGGGGATACTGAAGCTTTCTTT. Its protein product is CSASPGTGDTEAFF.

This CDR3 reads CASRDGQGASFSNQPQHF. CDR3 DNA sequence: TGTGCCAGCAGAGATGGACAGGGGGCCTCTTTTAGCAATCAGCCCCAGCATTTT. V and J are TRBV28 and TRBJ1-5; the match to TRBD1 covers 11 bases. V gave up 6 bases and J gave up 0 bases; unmatched junction bases: 10. This CDR3 contains 18 residues. CDR1 and CDR2 from the germline V gene are MDHEN and SYDVKM. Combining the CDR3 with reference TRBV28 and TRBJ1-5 gives the whole variable domain DVKVTQSSRYLVKRTGEKVFLECVQDMDHENMFWYRQDPGLGLRLIYFSYDVKMKEKGDIPEGYSVSREKKERFSLILESASTNQTSMYLCASRDGQGASFSNQPQHFGDGTRLSIL.

This clonotype has just a few counts. The chain links TRBV28 to TRBJ2-3, with D hard to call. The CDR3 loop spans 13 amino acids. Germline lookup yields CDR1 MDHEN and CDR2 SYDVKM. V was clipped by 4 bases and J by 2 bases, with 7 bases between them. CDR3 sequence reads: CASSSGDTDTQYF. The CDR3 DNA sequence: TGTGCCAGCAGTTCTGGAGACACAGATACGCAGTATTTT.

This clonotype was detected a few times. The chain links TRBV6-5 to TRBJ1-6; D is unresolved. Germline V gives CDR1 MNHEY, CDR2 SVGAGI. The CDR3 is made up of 15 amino acids. V was pared by 0 bases and J by 3 bases, with 6 bases between. This chain's CDR3 is CASSYSGDYNSPLHF. CDR3 DNA: TGTGCCAGCAGTTACTCGGGCGACTATAATTCACCCCTCCACTTT.

This clonotype appeared a few times. This chain links TRBV20-1 with TRBJ1-1; D call uncertain. The germline gives CDR1 DFQATT, CDR2 SNEGSKA (reference sequence). Trimming stripped 1 base from V and 1 base from J, with 7 bases between. This CDR3 region has 13 residues. The CDR3 is CSARARQNTEAFF. The CDR3 DNA is TGCAGTGCTAGAGCTCGCCAGAACACTGAAGCTTTCTTT.

The rearrangement links TRBV28 to TRBJ1-3; 12 nucleotides align to TRBD1. The V gene end was trimmed by 4 bases and the J gene end by 4 bases; junction bases not matched to a gene: 5. The CDR3 is made up of 16 amino acids. CDR1 MDHEN and CDR2 SYDVKM come from the germline V gene. CDR3 DNA sequence: TGTGCCAGCAGTTGGGACAGGGGGCGGGTGGGAAACACCATATATTTT. Its protein is CASSWDRGRVGNTIYF. Using reference TRBV28 and TRBJ1-3 for the parts outside the CDR3, the full variable domain is DVKVTQSSRYLVKRTGEKVFLECVQDMDHENMFWYRQDPGLGLRLIYFSYDVKMKEKGDIPEGYSVSREKKERFSLILESASTNQTSMYLCASSWDRGRVGNTIYFGEGSWLTVV.

CDR3 nucleotide sequence: TGTGCCAGCAGCCGAAAGGTTGGCACTGAAGCTTTCTTT. It translates to CASSRKVGTEAFF. The rearrangement joins TRBV27 to TRBJ1-1; D gene ambiguous. The V gene lost 6 bases and the J gene lost 4 bases, with 12 bases spanning the gap. Germline loops: CDR1 MNHEY, CDR2 SMNVEV (reference sequence). The CDR3 sequence is 13 residues long.

This clonotype was seen only a few times. This chain joins TRBV6-1 and TRBJ2-2, with a tentative D call TRBD1 (7 bases). The CDR3 is 16 amino acids. Germline-derived CDR1 and CDR2 are MNHNS and SASEGT. The V end was cut by 4 bases, the J end by 7 bases, with 19 bases between. The CDR3, as DNA: TGTGCCAGCAGTGTAGGAGGGGGCTTAATAAACGGGGAGCTGTTTTTT. Encoded protein: CASSVGGGLINGELFF.

A single count supports this clonotype. This may be a read error: a much more frequent sequence differs by one nucleotide. The conserved closing phenylalanine or tryptophan is absent in this CDR3, likely reflecting a read error. The chain has TRBV9 and TRBJ1-2; D unclear. V was pared by 4 bases and J by 2 bases, with 9 bases between. The CDR3 covers 13 residues. Germline V gene sequence: CDR1 SGDLS, CDR2 YYNGEE. CDR3 loop: CASSSTQNYGYTL. In nucleotides, the CDR3 is TGTGCCAGCAGCTCCACCCAGAACTATGGCTACACCCTC.

The chain carries TRBV28 and TRBJ1-6; no clear D gene. The germline V gene encodes CDR1 MDHEN and CDR2 SYDVKM. The CDR3 contains 16 residues. Trimming removed 5 bases at V and 10 bases at J, with 21 bases between. CDR3 protein: CASSPPVGTVLSPLHF. Here the CDR3 DNA reads TGTGCCAGCAGTCCCCCCGTGGGTACGGTCCTGTCACCCCTCCACTTT. The whole variable domain, remainder taken from reference TRBV28 and TRBJ1-6, is DVKVTQSSRYLVKRTGEKVFLECVQDMDHENMFWYRQDPGLGLRLIYFSYDVKMKEKGDIPEGYSVSREKKERFSLILESASTNQTSMYLCASSPPVGTVLSPLHFGNGTRLTVT.